This T cell receptor beta chain was identified during a study of T cell changes during pregnancy in multiple sclerosis. V was shortened by 3 bases and J by 0 bases, with 3 bases between the two germline ends. CDR1 is MNHEY and CDR2 is SMNVEV in the germline V gene (reference sequence). CDR3 length: 13 residues. TCRdb keeps only in-frame clones here, not all; method: immunoSEQ multiplex PCR. Of approximately 64,000 clones in the sample, around 90% were seen once. V usage is TRBV27 and J usage is TRBJ1-5, with D unresolved. The sample in question was peripheral blood, obtained in the second trimester of pregnancy. The clonotype comes from a female donor in good health, enrolled as a control in a pregnancy study. As DNA, the CDR3 is TGTGCCAGCAGTTTTTATAGCAATCAGCCCCAGCATTTT. This encodes CASSFYSNQPQHF.